Reported below is one T cell receptor beta chain. The record originates from a study of T cells after yellow fever vaccination. The CDR3 contains 14 residues. Trimming removed 1 base from V and 3 bases from J, with 8 bases in between. Germline assignment: CDR1 SGHRS and CDR2 YFSETQ. From the 5' RACE reads, TCRdb called clonotypes with MiXCR, one entry per CDR3 protein. The data contain 100,000 to 150,000 distinct CDR3 sequences, 15% of them singletons. V usage is TRBV5-1 and J usage is TRBJ2-4; D tentatively reads TRBD1 or TRBD2 (6 bases each). The TCR comes from a man younger than 35 who received the YFV17D yellow fever vaccine. Source: CD8+ T cells sorted from PBMCs, taken 5 days after the yellow fever booster vaccination. Here the CDR3 reads CASSLKGGKNIQYF. CDR3 in DNA: TGCGCCAGCAGCTTGAAGGGGGGCAAAAACATTCAGTACTTC. Supplemented by reference TRBV5-1 and TRBJ2-4, the full variable domain reads KAGVTQTPRYLIKTRGQQVTLSCSPISGHRSVSWYQQTPGQGLQFLFEYFSETQRNKGNFPGRFSGRQFSNSRSEMNVSTLELGDSALYLCASSLKGGKNIQYFGAGTRLSVL.